This T cell receptor beta chain was captured in a study of blood T cell repertoires in COVID-19. This study enrolled people aged roughly 18 to 90 from around 26 US geographic areas. Participants' own reports of clinical history determined their cohort assignment. Two negative PCRs, clearance, or symptom resolution had been documented for recovered Cohort 3 donors. This clone was seen more than once but under ten times. Per the study methods: Amplifying reference gene primers gave estimates of nucleated cell counts. Sequenced by immunoSEQ multiplex PCR; TCRdb stores in-frame clones only, minus some. The V and J calls and clone size come from that table; D and trimming were worked out from the DNA. The sample lists about 320,000 clones, 65% to 90% occurring once. The specimen sequenced was PBMCs or T cells enriched from blood (not recorded which). This receptor was identified in a woman aged 18-30 years who had recovered from COVID-19.

The CDR3 coding sequence is TGTGCCAGTAGTACTGGCGGGGACCCCTACGAGCAGTACTTC. Encoded protein: CASSTGGDPYEQYF. This rearrangement joins TRBV19 to TRBJ2-7; D may be TRBD2 (6 bases). The V end was cut by 4 bases, the J end by 2 bases, with 12 bases between. CDR1 is LNHDA and CDR2 is SQIVND in the germline V gene (reference sequence). CDR3 length: 14 amino acids.